One and the same sample provided the 2 T cell receptor beta chains below, sequenced in a study of blood T cells in healthy people across ages. For the second PCR, which ran for roughly 6 to 12 cycles, a sample-barcoded 5' primer and a J-beta primer mix were used. TCRdb recomputed calls from the 5' RACE reads with MiXCR, one row per CDR3 protein. The sample comprises roughly 700,000 distinct CDR3 sequences, roughly 50% of which are singletons, and around a third rests with the top ten. The sequenced sample was blood. All receptors come from a woman aged 60 to 75 in good health.

This rearrangement joins TRBV21-1 to TRBJ2-7; TRBD1 is the table's D call, not checked against the DNA. TRBV21-1 represents a pseudogene. There are 17 residues in the CDR3. CDR3 nucleotides: TGTGCCAGCAGCCTCCGGGACAGGGGTAGGGAAACCTACGAGCAGTACTTC. Its protein is CASSLRDRGRETYEQYF.

This chain uses TRBV29-1 with TRBJ1-2, with TRBD1 matching 8 bases. CDR3 size: 18 residues. Losses at the gene ends were 4 bases for V and 2 bases for J; bases not matched to a gene: 18. Germline V gene data show CDR1 as SQVTM and CDR2 as ANQGSEA. Here the CDR3 reads CSVGSQGASNPPNYGYTF. Here the CDR3 DNA reads TGCAGCGTTGGGAGCCAGGGGGCGTCCAACCCCCCCAACTATGGCTACACCTTC. The full variable domain, with the rest looked up from reference TRBV29-1 and TRBJ1-2, is SAVISQKPSRDICQRGTSLTIQCQVDSQVTMMFWYRQQPGQSLTLIATANQGSEATYESGFVIDKFPISRPNLTFSTLTVSNMSPEDSSIYLCSVGSQGASNPPNYGYTFGSGTRLTVV.